What follows are 8 T cell receptor beta chains derived from one specimen sequenced in a study of cytomegalovirus exposure and HLA in healthy donors. 13 Jbeta primers and 60 Vbeta primers were used for the PCR. TCRdb's copy holds only in-frame clones and misses some; the assay was immunoSEQ multiplex PCR. This table has some 63,000 clones, roughly 84% appearing once. Input material: PBMCs. All receptors come from a human donor in good health.

V gene TRBV7-3 combines with J gene TRBJ2-1; D is possibly TRBD1 (5 bases). This CDR3 is built from 14 residues. V shed 5 bases and J shed 9 bases, with 17 bases lying between them. Germline assignment: CDR1 SGHTA and CDR2 FQGTGA. CDR3 sequence: CASSLDQGLGEQFF. CDR3 coding DNA: TGTGCCAGCAGCCTCGACCAGGGTTTGGGTGAGCAGTTCTTC.

The chain uses TRBV29-1 and TRBJ1-2; 8 nucleotides align to TRBD1. Germline CDR1 SQVTM, CDR2 ANQGSEA. V dropped 6 bases and J dropped 4; count of bases not matched to a gene: 13. The CDR3 extends over 15 amino acids. The CDR3 is CSVATGAAGSYGYTF. The CDR3 coding sequence is TGCAGCGTGGCGACAGGGGCGGCTGGGAGCTATGGCTACACCTTC.

The CDR3: CASSMTGGGQPQHF. The DNA for the CDR3 is TGTGCCAGCAGCATGACAGGGGGCGGTCAGCCCCAGCATTTT. This sequence joins TRBV7-8 and TRBJ1-5; 10 nucleotides line up with TRBD1. The CDR3 length is 14 residues. V gave up 5 bases and J gave up 6 bases; unmatched junction bases: 4. Per the germline V gene, CDR1 is SGHVS and CDR2 is FQNEAQ.

This chain links TRBV7-2 with TRBJ2-1; a possible D gene is TRBD1 (6 bases). Deletions cut 1 base from V and 6 bases from J, with 10 bases between. There are 14 residues in the CDR3. Germline V CDR1 and CDR2: SGHTA, FQGNSA. CDR3 nucleotide sequence: TGTGCCAGCAGCTTAGACAGGGAACGCAATGAGCAGTTCTTC. This encodes CASSLDRERNEQFF.

V is TRBV2 and J is TRBJ1-2, with a weak D call TRBD1 (6 bases). V was cut by 2 bases and J by 4 bases, with 11 bases left in between. Germline values: CDR1 SNHLY, CDR2 FYNNEI. This CDR3 has 14 residues. The CDR3 here is CASSEWGGGYGYTF. In nucleotides, the CDR3 is TGTGCCAGCAGTGAATGGGGAGGGGGCTATGGCTACACCTTC.

The V call is TRBV27, the J call TRBJ2-1, with 7 positions matching TRBD1. V shed 9 bases and J 5 bases; nucleotides not matched to a gene: 7. The CDR3 sequence is 13 residues long. CDR1 MNHEY and CDR2 SMNVEV come from the germline V gene (reference sequence). The CDR3 region is CASTGTVNNEQFF. For the CDR3, the DNA is TGTGCCAGTACCGGGACAGTAAACAATGAGCAGTTCTTC.

The chain recombines TRBV30 with TRBJ1-4; 7 nucleotides match TRBD1. From germline, CDR1 is GTSNPN and CDR2 SVGIG (reference sequence). Trimming at V came to 7 bases and at J to 4 bases, leaving 6 bases not matched to a gene. This CDR3 spans 13 amino acids. The CDR3: CASKGQSNEKLFF. CDR3 bases: TGTGCCTCGAAGGGACAGAGTAATGAAAAACTGTTTTTT.

The chain links TRBV18 to TRBJ2-1; the D gene is possibly TRBD1 (7 bases). V gave up 4 bases and J gave up 8 bases, with 15 bases separating them. The CDR3 contains 14 residues. CDR1 is KGHSH, CDR2 LQKENI, per germline. CDR3: CASSLNQGEDEQFF. The CDR3 coding sequence is TGTGCCAGCTCACTGAATCAGGGGGAGGATGAGCAGTTCTTC. Together with reference TRBV18 and TRBJ2-1, the CDR3 gives the full variable domain: NAGVMQNPRHLVRRRGQEARLRCSPMKGHSHVYWYRQLPEEGLKFMVYLQKENIIDESGMPKERFSAEFPKEGPSILRIQQVVRGDSAAYFCASSLNQGEDEQFFGPGTRLTVL.